The 30 T cell receptor beta chains below were found in one sample sequenced in a study of CD8 T cells in ankylosing spondylitis. Study-level results: The study identified a TCR beta motif of under ten highly homologous variants that appeared characteristic of ankylosing spondylitis blood.

Antigen specificity for these receptors is unknown. From the 5' RACE reads, TCRdb called clonotypes with MiXCR, one entry per CDR3 protein. Among a few hundred thousand distinct CDR3 sequences listed, approximately 8.2% were seen once. Material: blood, either unsorted or a sorted T cell fraction (not recorded which). These receptors were obtained from a male donor with ankylosing spondylitis.

CDR3 amino acids: CASSFLNTDTQYF. For the CDR3, the DNA is TGTGCCAGCAGCTTCCTGAACACAGATACGCAGTATTTT. The chain combines TRBV7-9 with TRBJ2-3; no definite D call. V was trimmed by 3 bases and J by 2 bases, leaving 6 bases between them. CDR3 length equals 13 residues. Germline CDR1 reads SEHNR; CDR2 reads FQNEAQ (reference sequence).

V gene TRBV2 combines with J gene TRBJ2-1, with 7 nucleotides matching TRBD1. Germline V gene lookup returns CDR1 SNHLY and CDR2 FYNNEI. The CDR3 extends over 15 amino acids. After removal of 4 bases from V and 4 bases from J, the junction contained 7 bases not matched to a gene. Here the CDR3 DNA reads TGTGCCAGCAGTGCCGACAGGGAATTATACAATGAGCAGTTCTTC. Translating it yields CASSADRELYNEQFF.

The chain combines TRBV6-2 or TRBV6-3 with TRBJ2-7; D may be TRBD2 (5 bases). Trimming took off 1 base at V and 0 bases at J, with 10 bases between the two ends. The CDR3 covers 15 residues. Germline lookup yields CDR1 MNHEY and CDR2 SVGEGT. CDR3 DNA sequence: TGTGCCAGCAGTTACTTCGACCGGGGCTCCTACGAGCAGTACTTC. Its translation: CASSYFDRGSYEQYF.

This chain links TRBV3-1 with TRBJ2-1, with D unresolved. Trimming stripped 6 bases from V and 6 bases from J, with 9 bases between. Germline V gives CDR1 LGHDT, CDR2 YNNKEL (reference sequence). The CDR3 covers 12 residues. The CDR3 here is CASSRPANEQFF. DNA of the CDR3: TGTGCCAGCAGTCGGCCCGCCAATGAGCAGTTCTTC.

The rearrangement uses TRBV11-2 and TRBJ2-7; D might be TRBD1 or TRBD2, each matching 6 bases. With 0 bases removed from V and 6 bases from J, the gap between germline ends came to 21 bases. Germline CDR1 reads SGHAT; CDR2 reads FQNNGV. The CDR3 covers 17 residues. DNA of the CDR3: TGTGCCAGCAGCTTAGATTGGCGAGGACAGCGGGTACGCGAGCAGTACTTC. Amino acid sequence: CASSLDWRGQRVREQYF.

In its sample, this clonotype was seen many times. The gene calls are TRBV27 and TRBJ1-4; no definite D call. Looked up from germline, CDR1 is MNHEY and CDR2 is SMNVEV (reference sequence). There are 15 residues in the CDR3. V shed 0 bases and J shed 8 bases, with 13 bases lying between them. As DNA, the CDR3 is TGTGCCAGCAGTTTATCGGAGACCTCCCGGGAAAAACTGTTTTTT. Its translation: CASSLSETSREKLFF.

This clonotype turned up a few times. The chain joins TRBV5-1 to TRBJ2-1; D call uncertain. The CDR3 spans 12 residues. Trimming removed 4 bases at V and 7 bases at J, with 9 bases between. Germline V gives CDR1 SGHRS, CDR2 YFSETQ. In DNA form, the CDR3 reads TGCGCCAGCAGCCCCAGACTGAATGAGCAGTTCTTC. Amino acids: CASSPRLNEQFF.

This clonotype was counted at least ten times. This chain connects TRBV7-9 to TRBJ1-2; D remains ambiguous. The germline V and J ends were trimmed by 7 bases and 4 bases, with 16 bases remaining between them. This CDR3 has 14 residues. CDR1 and CDR2 (germline): SEHNR, FQNEAQ (reference sequence). CDR3 in amino acids: CASTPPGQTYGYTF. The CDR3 DNA sequence: TGTGCCAGCACCCCACCTGGGCAAACCTATGGCTACACCTTC.

This clonotype came up many times. The chain carries TRBV5-1 and TRBJ2-3; 7 positions agree with TRBD1. The CDR3 contains 15 residues. Unmatched junction bases numbered 5, after V lost 2 bases and J lost 2 bases. The germline V gene encodes CDR1 SGHRS and CDR2 YFSETQ. The CDR3: CASSLVGTVTDTQYF. Here the CDR3 DNA reads TGCGCCAGCAGCTTAGTCGGGACAGTCACAGATACGCAGTATTTT.

This rearrangement joins TRBV5-1 to TRBJ1-6; 8 nucleotides agree with TRBD1. Per the germline V gene, CDR1 is SGHRS and CDR2 is YFSETQ. The ends lost 1 base at V and 10 bases at J; junction bases unmatched: 7. CDR3 length: 15 amino acids. CDR3 in amino acids: CASSLLQGGGSPLHF. Written as DNA, the CDR3 is TGCGCCAGCAGCTTGTTACAGGGGGGAGGCTCACCCCTCCACTTT.

This clonotype was counted a few times. CDR3 DNA sequence: TGTGCCAGCAGCTTGGTCCTAGCGGGCTACAATGAGCAGTTCTTC. The encoded protein is CASSLVLAGYNEQFF. The chain has TRBV5-4 and TRBJ2-1, with 8 nucleotides matching TRBD2. The CDR3 spans 15 residues. V dropped 0 bases and J dropped 3; count of bases not matched to a gene: 2. CDR1 is SGHNT and CDR2 is YYREEE in the germline V gene (reference sequence).

In this sample, this clonotype turned up many times. The CDR3 coding sequence is TGCAGTGCTAGAGTCCAGAGCACAGATACGCAGTATTTT. It specifies CSARVQSTDTQYF. This chain joins TRBV20-1 and TRBJ2-3; no firm D call. CDR3 length: 13 amino acids. Germline CDR1 DFQATT, CDR2 SNEGSKA (reference sequence). V lost 1 base and J lost 0, with 5 bases in between.

The table lists this clonotype with a few counts. This chain links TRBV20-1 with TRBJ2-7; 9 bases agree with TRBD1. The V gene end was trimmed by 3 bases and the J gene end by 6 bases; junction bases not matched to a gene: 9. CDR1 is DFQATT and CDR2 is SNEGSKA in the germline V gene (reference sequence). CDR3 length: 14 residues. The CDR3 region has the DNA TGCAGTGCTAGGAAAGGGACAGGGTTGGTCGAGCAGTACTTC. Protein: CSARKGTGLVEQYF.

The chain couples TRBV5-1 to TRBJ2-5; tentative D call: TRBD2 (5 bases). CDR1 is SGHRS and CDR2 is YFSETQ in the germline V gene. The CDR3 spans 13 residues. Trimming cost V 3 bases and J 2 bases, with 8 bases left between them. The CDR3 sequence: CASSSGFQETQYF. For the CDR3, the DNA is TGCGCCAGCAGCTCGGGGTTTCAAGAGACCCAGTACTTC.

V is TRBV5-1 and J is TRBJ2-1; D is perhaps TRBD2 (5 bases). The CDR3 is 16 residues long. CDR1 is SGHRS and CDR2 is YFSETQ in the germline V gene. V lost 2 bases to trimming and J lost 5 bases, with 17 bases between them. The CDR3 coding sequence is TGCGCCAGCAGCTTTTGGCCCGGGGTTGGGGACAATGAGCAGTTCTTC. Translation: CASSFWPGVGDNEQFF.

The sample holds many counts of this clonotype. The V call is TRBV5-6, the J call TRBJ2-3, with D perhaps TRBD2 (6 bases). V was cut by 1 base and J by 1 base, with 19 bases left in between. Germline-derived CDR1 and CDR2 are SGHDT and YYEEEE. The CDR3 totals 18 residues. CDR3 loop: CASSLTLSGGRGTDTQYF. CDR3 coding DNA: TGTGCCAGCAGCTTGACTCTCTCCGGGGGAAGAGGCACAGATACGCAGTATTTT.

In this sample, this clonotype turned up a few times. This chain connects TRBV2 to TRBJ1-5, with 8 positions matching TRBD1. The CDR3 runs 18 residues. Germline CDR1 reads SNHLY; CDR2 reads FYNNEI. Trimming took 7 bases from V and 6 from J; bases not matched to a gene: 20. CDR3 sequence (DNA): TGTGCCAGCACCGAGGGATGGGACAGGACAATCCGGCGTCAGCCCCAGCATTTT. Its translation: CASTEGWDRTIRRQPQHF.

This clonotype has ten or more counts. The chain couples TRBV5-1 to TRBJ2-1, with 9 bases fitting TRBD2. The CDR3 length is 15 residues. V lost 3 bases to trimming and J lost 5 bases; unmatched junction nucleotides: 6. CDR1 is SGHRS, CDR2 YFSETQ, per germline. The CDR3 nucleotides are TGCGCCAGCAGCTCCTTAGCGGGAGAGGACAATGAGCAGTTCTTC. It encodes CASSSLAGEDNEQFF.

Many counts were recorded for this clonotype. The rearrangement joins TRBV29-1 to TRBJ2-3; 12 nucleotides align to TRBD2. Germline-derived CDR1 and CDR2 are SQVTM and ANQGSEA. This CDR3 is built from 15 residues. V was pared by 7 bases and J by 0 bases, with 5 bases of the junction left unmatched. CDR3 residues: CSASGTSGSTDTQYF. In DNA form, the CDR3 reads TGCAGCGCATCCGGGACTAGCGGGAGCACAGATACGCAGTATTTT.

The chain combines TRBV6-2 or TRBV6-3 with TRBJ1-5, with D possibly TRBD1 on 5 matching bases. Trimming took off 2 bases at V and 6 bases at J, with 11 bases between the two ends. Germline CDR1 reads MNHEY; CDR2 reads SVGEGT. The CDR3 spans 14 residues. The CDR3 protein is CASSYVRVVQPQHF. In nucleotides, the CDR3 is TGTGCCAGCAGTTACGTCAGGGTCGTTCAGCCCCAGCATTTT.

The J gene is TRBJ1-5, the V gene TRBV7-2; no definite D call. CDR3 length: 15 amino acids. Deletions cut 4 bases from V and 3 bases from J, with 13 bases between. Germline values: CDR1 SGHTA, CDR2 FQGNSA. The CDR3: CASSSQAFVNQPQHF. CDR3 DNA: TGTGCCAGCAGCTCCCAAGCCTTTGTCAATCAGCCCCAGCATTTT.

The chain uses TRBV4-2 and TRBJ2-7; 10 positions match TRBD2. The CDR3 contains 16 residues. Germline V gene sequence: CDR1 LGHNA, CDR2 YNFKEQ. The V segment lost 4 bases and the J segment 6 bases; nucleotides outside the gene matches: 12. The chain's CDR3 is CASSLSSGRALSEQYF. In nucleotides, the CDR3 is TGTGCCAGCAGCCTGAGCAGCGGGAGGGCCCTATCCGAGCAGTACTTC.

The table lists this clonotype with a few counts. The gene calls are TRBV10-3 and TRBJ2-5; TRBD2 agrees at 7 bases. The germline CDR1 and CDR2 sequences are ENHRY and SYGVKD. The CDR3 has 15 residues. V lost 6 bases, J lost 0 bases, and 7 bases stayed unmatched. The DNA for the CDR3 is TGTGCCATCAGCCCGACTAGCAGCCACCAAGAGACCCAGTACTTC. Its translation is CAISPTSSHQETQYF.

Many counts were recorded for this clonotype. This chain joins TRBV3-1 and TRBJ1-1; TRBD1 agrees at 7 bases. The CDR3 loop spans 13 amino acids. The germline CDR1 and CDR2 sequences are LGHDT and YNNKEL (reference sequence). The ends lost 1 base at V and 5 bases at J; junction bases unmatched: 1. The CDR3 region has the DNA TGTGCCAGCAGCCAAGCCAGGGGGACTGAAGCTTTCTTT. The encoded protein is CASSQARGTEAFF. Full variable domain (rest looked up from reference TRBV3-1 and TRBJ1-1): DTAVSQTPKYLVTQMGNDKSIKCEQNLGHDTMYWYKQDSKKFLKIMFSYNNKELIINETVPNRFSPKSPDKAHLNLHINSLELGDSAVYFCASSQARGTEAFFGQGTRLTVV.

This clonotype came up a few times. V usage is TRBV7-9 and J usage is TRBJ2-1; D is unclear. The V gene's germline CDR1 is SEHNR and CDR2 FQNEAQ (reference sequence). V lost 5 bases to trimming and J lost 8 bases, with 7 bases between them. This CDR3 comprises 11 residues. The CDR3 nucleotides read TGTGCCAGCAGCACCCTCCATGAGCAGTTCTTC. Protein product: CASSTLHEQFF.

This clonotype was detected many times. DNA for the CDR3: TGCAGCCTGGTTGGGTGGGGCGATGAGCAGTTCTTC. Residues: CSLVGWGDEQFF. This chain links TRBV29-1 with TRBJ2-1; D might be TRBD1 (5 bases). V lost 8 bases and J lost 8, with 16 bases in between. Germline CDR1 SQVTM, CDR2 ANQGSEA. This CDR3 has 12 residues.

This chain's CDR3 is CASRPGQGNTEAFF. CDR3 nucleotides: TGCGCCAGCCGACCGGGACAGGGGAACACTGAAGCTTTCTTT. The chain is built from TRBV5-1 and TRBJ1-1; TRBD1 agrees at 9 bases. Germline CDR1 is SGHRS and CDR2 is YFSETQ. Unmatched junction bases numbered 5, after V lost 7 bases and J lost 1 base. The CDR3 is 14 amino acids.

This clonotype was found a few times. V usage is TRBV5-8 and J usage is TRBJ2-7; D remains unclear. The V end lost 3 bases, the J end lost 4 bases, and 11 bases lay between the germline ends. CDR1 is SGHTS, CDR2 YDEGEE, per germline. The CDR3 totals 13 residues. The CDR3, as DNA: TGTGCCAGCAGCTCTCGGCAAATATACGAGCAGTACTTC. The encoded protein is CASSSRQIYEQYF.

This clonotype was detected ten times or more. The DNA of the CDR3 is TGTGCCAGCAGCCAGGACAGGAACACTGAAGCTTTCTTT. Residues: CASSQDRNTEAFF. The J gene is TRBJ1-1, the V gene TRBV7-3, with a possible D match to TRBD1 (6 bases). Trimming stripped 5 bases from V and 1 base from J, with 8 bases between. Germline CDR1 reads SGHTA; CDR2 reads FQGTGA. The length of the CDR3 is 13 residues.

This clonotype appeared a few times. The chain couples TRBV4-2 to TRBJ2-2; D not resolved. The V end was cut by 2 bases, the J end by 4 bases, with 2 bases between. The CDR3 covers 12 residues. CDR1 is LGHNA, CDR2 YNFKEQ, per germline. The CDR3 is CASSQPTGELFF. DNA for the CDR3: TGTGCCAGCAGCCAACCCACCGGGGAGCTGTTTTTT.